The rows below give T cell receptor beta chains drawn from one sample of a study of T cells after yellow fever vaccination. Via MiXCR, TCRdb re-called the 5' RACE reads, giving one row per CDR3 protein. The repertoire includes under 600,000 distinct CDR3 sequences, around an eighth of them detected once, and 11% to 15% sits in the top ten. The starting material was PBMCs, obtained on the day of the yellow fever booster vaccination. The receptors were gathered from a man aged 25-40 years who received the YFV17D yellow fever vaccine. CDR3s include the opening cysteine and the closing phenylalanine or tryptophan. The order of the fields is D gene, J gene, clone size, V gene, CDR3 length, CDR3 DNA, CDR3 protein. D genes are given only for firm matches. Expanded clones get a size class; other rows say once, few or many, or leave the size out.

NA,TRBJ1-1,NA,TRBV6-1,15,TGTGCCAGCAGCCGTGGACGGACCCTGAACACTGAAGCTTTCTTT,CASSRGRTLNTEAFF
NA,TRBJ2-7,few,TRBV7-2,14,TGTGCCAGCAGCCCCTCATTACTAACCTACGAGCAGTACTTC,CASSPSLLTYEQYF
NA,TRBJ2-7,NA,TRBV18,13,TGTGCCAGCTCACCCTCAATGGAAGTAGAGCAGTACTTC,CASSPSMEVEQYF
NA,TRBJ1-1,NA,TRBV20-1,12,TGCGGTCGACAGGTCGGGGACACTGAAGCTTTCTTT,CGRQVGDTEAFF
TRBD1,TRBJ1-5,NA,TRBV24-1,14,TGTGCCACCAGTGAACTCGGACAGGATCAGCCCCAGCATTTT,CATSELGQDQPQHF
TRBD1,TRBJ1-2,few,TRBV28,17,TGTGCCAGCAGTTCGGGACAGGTTGCCGACTTTAACTATGGCTACACCTTC,CASSSGQVADFNYGYTF
NA,TRBJ1-6,NA,TRBV20-1,14,TGCAGTGCTAGCGTTGGGTCGGGGAATTCACCCCTCCACTTT,CSASVGSGNSPLHF
NA,TRBJ1-2,NA,TRBV6-2/TRBV6-3,13,TGTGCCAGCAGTTCGGGACGGTCCCATGGCTACACCTTC,CASSSGRSHGYTF
NA,TRBJ1-1,few,TRBV5-4,14,TGTGCCAGCAGCGGTGTAGACAGCACCGTGGAAGCTTTCTTT,CASSGVDSTVEAFF
NA,TRBJ2-5,few,TRBV5-4,14,TGTGCCAGCAGCCCACGGGACTACCAAGAGACCCAGTACTTC,CASSPRDYQETQYF
NA,TRBJ2-1,few,TRBV14,12,TGTGCCAGCAGCGCAAGATTCAATGAGCAGTTCTTC,CASSARFNEQFF
TRBD2,TRBJ2-2,NA,TRBV6-5,15,TGTGCCAGCAGTTATGGCCTGCGGGAGAGTCGGGAGCTGTTTTTT,CASSYGLRESRELFF
NA,TRBJ1-3,few,TRBV5-4,15,TGTGCCAGCAGCTTAGACGAGGGCAGGGGAAACACCATATATTTT,CASSLDEGRGNTIYF
NA,TRBJ2-5,NA,TRBV20-1,16,TGCAGTGCTACCACCCTGGGCGCAGGATGGTCGGAGACCCAGTACTTC,CSATTLGAGWSETQYF
NA,TRBJ1-3,NA,TRBV5-1,17,TGCGCCAGCAGCTTGGGAGTCTTTGGGACCGAAGGGCACACCATATATTTT,CASSLGVFGTEGHTIYF
NA,TRBJ1-2,NA,TRBV9,15,TGTGCCAGCAGCGCGGCGAGTGGACAGAACTATGGCTACACCTTC,CASSAASGQNYGYTF
NA,TRBJ1-2,NA,TRBV9,13,TGTGCCAGCACGTCCGGGACACGGGATGGCTACACCTTC,CASTSGTRDGYTF
TRBD2,TRBJ2-1,few,TRBV5-1,16,TGCGCCAGCAGCTTGATGAGCGGGACTTTTGGAAATGAGCAGTTCTTC,CASSLMSGTFGNEQFF
NA,TRBJ2-1,few,TRBV7-9,16,TGTGCCAGCAGCCCTCGGGGGGCAAGCTCCTACAATGAGCAGTTCTTC,CASSPRGASSYNEQFF
TRBD2,TRBJ2-1,few,TRBV20-1,18,TGCAGTGCTAGAGGCTCTGGGACTAGCGGAAGCTCCTACAATGAGCAGTTCTTC,CSARGSGTSGSSYNEQFF
TRBD2,TRBJ2-7,NA,TRBV20-1,16,TGCAGTGCTAGAGATTCGGCTAGCGGGGGGGTGTACGAGCAGTACTTC,CSARDSASGGVYEQYF
NA,TRBJ2-7,few,TRBV7-2,13,TGTGCCAGCAGAGGGACACAGCTCTACGAGCAGTACTTC,CASRGTQLYEQYF